Below are 10 T cell receptor beta chains sequenced from a single sample in a study of shared clonotypes between healthy human individuals. TCRdb's copy holds only in-frame clones and misses some; the assay was immunoSEQ multiplex PCR. The sample lists hundreds of thousands of clones; approximately 96% were seen once. Sequencing was done on a sample of memory CD8+ T cells sorted from blood. Subset of the sample: CD45RO+ cells pooled with CCR7-negative TemRA cells. The receptors were sampled from a man aged 25 to 40 in good health.

The rearrangement links TRBV5-1 to TRBJ1-2; 7 positions agree with TRBD1. Germline CDR1 reads SGHRS; CDR2 reads YFSETQ. The CDR3 extends over 14 amino acids. The V gene end was trimmed by 5 bases and the J gene end by 4 bases; junction bases not matched to a gene: 8. CDR3 protein: CASSTGTEIYGYTF. The DNA of the CDR3 is TGCGCCAGCAGTACTGGGACAGAGATCTATGGCTACACCTTC. Based on the CDR3 plus reference TRBV5-1 and TRBJ1-2, the full variable domain is KAGVTQTPRYLIKTRGQQVTLSCSPISGHRSVSWYQQTPGQGLQFLFEYFSETQRNKGNFPGRFSGRQFSNSRSEMNVSTLELGDSALYLCASSTGTEIYGYTFGSGTRLTVV.

This rearrangement joins TRBV11-2 to TRBJ1-5; D unclear. This CDR3 region has 16 residues. Trimming stripped 7 bases from V and 0 bases from J, with 16 bases between. From germline, CDR1 is SGHAT and CDR2 FQNNGV. The CDR3 DNA sequence: TGTGCCAGCATCTATGGCCAAGGGATTAGCAATCAGCCCCAGCATTTT. Protein: CASIYGQGISNQPQHF.

The genes are TRBV28 and TRBJ2-2, with D possibly being TRBD1 (6 bases). The CDR3 sequence is 14 residues long. Trimming pared 6 bases from V and 8 bases from J, leaving 16 bases between. Looked up from germline, CDR1 is MDHEN and CDR2 is SYDVKM. CDR3 in amino acids: CASSAGTKAGELFF. The CDR3 DNA reads as TGTGCCAGCAGCGCCGGGACAAAGGCGGGGGAGCTGTTTTTT.

The chain combines TRBV5-1 with TRBJ2-3; 11 nucleotides agree with TRBD2. This CDR3 contains 19 residues. Germline V gives CDR1 SGHRS, CDR2 YFSETQ. The V gene end was trimmed by 1 base and the J gene end by 0 bases; junction bases not matched to a gene: 10. CDR3 sequence (DNA): TGCGCCAGCAGCTTGCAGGGATCGACTAGCGGGATTAGCACAGATACGCAGTATTTT. Its protein product is CASSLQGSTSGISTDTQYF. Supplemented by reference TRBV5-1 and TRBJ2-3, the full variable domain reads KAGVTQTPRYLIKTRGQQVTLSCSPISGHRSVSWYQQTPGQGLQFLFEYFSETQRNKGNFPGRFSGRQFSNSRSEMNVSTLELGDSALYLCASSLQGSTSGISTDTQYFGPGTRLTVL.

V gene TRBV5-8 combines with J gene TRBJ2-2, with TRBD1 identical over 8 bases. This CDR3 region has 14 residues. Germline V gives CDR1 SGHTS, CDR2 YDEGEE. Trimming cost V 3 bases and J 7 bases; bases outside gene matches: 5. The CDR3 bases are TGTGCCAGCAGCTCGGGACAGGCGGGCGGGGAGCTGTTTTTT. This encodes CASSSGQAGGELFF.

V usage is TRBV6-1 and J usage is TRBJ2-7; D is uncertain. The germline V and J ends were trimmed by 4 bases and 5 bases, with 9 bases remaining between them. The CDR3 has 12 residues. Germline V gives CDR1 MNHNS, CDR2 SASEGT. CDR3 in DNA: TGTGCCAGCAGTGTAGTAAAAGACGAGCAGTACTTC. Translation gives CASSVVKDEQYF.

This sequence joins TRBV2 and TRBJ2-7; 7 nucleotides align to TRBD1. Germline trimming cut 6 bases from V and 2 bases from J; bases unmatched to any gene: 4. Germline V gene data show CDR1 as SNHLY and CDR2 as FYNNEI. The CDR3 sequence is 13 residues long. The CDR3 DNA sequence: TGTGCCAGCAGGGGAGACAGGGCCTACGAGCAGTACTTC. Translating it yields CASRGDRAYEQYF.

The chain uses TRBV10-1 and TRBJ2-4, with D possibly being TRBD1 or TRBD2 (5 bases each). V was shortened by 4 bases and J by 3 bases, with 10 bases between the two germline ends. CDR3 length: 14 residues. CDR1 is WNHNN and CDR2 is SYGVQD in the germline V gene (reference sequence). The CDR3 protein is CASSAQAGKNIQYF. The CDR3 DNA reads TGCGCCAGCAGTGCACAGGCGGGCAAAAACATTCAGTACTTC.

This chain joins TRBV7-2 and TRBJ2-3; D unresolved. With 7 bases removed from V and 1 base from J, the gap between germline ends came to 9 bases. The CDR3 loop spans 13 amino acids. Looked up from germline, CDR1 is SGHTA and CDR2 is FQGNSA. For the CDR3, the DNA is TGTGCCAGCACCGCCGGAGGCACAGATACGCAGTATTTT. It specifies CASTAGGTDTQYF.

The chain links TRBV18 to TRBJ2-3; D not certain. Germline V gene data show CDR1 as KGHSH and CDR2 as LQKENI. The CDR3 totals 13 residues. The V end lost 1 base, the J end lost 6 bases, and 8 bases lay between the germline ends. CDR3 DNA sequence: TGTGCCAGCTCACCACAGTTAGGGGATACGCAGTATTTT. Its translation: CASSPQLGDTQYF.